Following are 11 T cell receptor beta chains from one sample sequenced in a study of cytomegalovirus exposure and HLA in healthy donors. This PCR relied on a set of 60 Vbeta primers and 13 Jbeta primers. Clones were sequenced by immunoSEQ multiplex PCR, and TCRdb holds only the in-frame ones, with some missing. The sample yields roughly 200,000 clones, approximately 79% seen once. Sequencing was carried out using PBMCs. Every receptor here comes from a man between 50 and 59 years old in good health and CMV-seronegative.

This chain joins TRBV7-9 and TRBJ1-2; perhaps TRBD1 as D (6 bases). Germline V gene lookup returns CDR1 SEHNR and CDR2 FQNEAQ (reference sequence). V dropped 5 bases and J dropped 1 base, with 8 bases sitting between them. This CDR3 has 13 residues. CDR3 region: CASSRDNNYGYTF. CDR3 bases: TGTGCCAGCAGCCGGGACAATAACTATGGCTACACCTTC. The full variable domain, completed using reference TRBV7-9 and TRBJ1-2, is DTGVSQNPRHKITKRGQNVTFRCDPISEHNRLYWYRQTLGQGPEFLTYFQNEAQLEKSRLLSDRFSAERPKGSFSTLEIQRTEQGDSAMYLCASSRDNNYGYTFGSGTRLTVV.

As DNA, the CDR3 is TGTGCCAGTAGTCTCGGGACACCAGATACGCAGTATTTT. This codes for CASSLGTPDTQYF. The J gene is TRBJ2-3, the V gene TRBV19, with D possibly TRBD1 on 6 matching bases. Germline-derived CDR1 and CDR2 are LNHDA and SQIVND (reference sequence). Trimming cost V 5 bases and J 4 bases, with 10 bases left between them. The CDR3 is 13 amino acids.

V and J are TRBV28 and TRBJ2-7, with TRBD2 identical over 8 bases. J was trimmed by 0 bases and V by 2 bases; bases with no gene match: 3. There are 15 residues in the CDR3. CDR1 is MDHEN, CDR2 SYDVKM, per germline. In DNA, the CDR3 is TGTGCCAGCAGTTTAACGGGAGGGATCTCCTACGAGCAGTACTTC. Translated: CASSLTGGISYEQYF.

This clone was recorded once. J is TRBJ1-5 and V is TRBV27; TRBD1 matches 8 bases. Per the germline V gene, CDR1 is MNHEY and CDR2 is SMNVEV (reference sequence). The CDR3 sequence is 15 residues long. V dropped 5 bases and J dropped 9; count of bases not matched to a gene: 12. The CDR3 protein is CASSHGQGPLWPQHF. The DNA of the CDR3 is TGTGCCAGCAGTCACGGACAGGGCCCACTATGGCCCCAGCATTTT.

The chain combines TRBV7-2 with TRBJ1-6, with TRBD1 identical over 8 bases. The V segment lost 1 base and the J segment 0 bases; nucleotides outside the gene matches: 5. Germline V gene data show CDR1 as SGHTA and CDR2 as FQGNSA. CDR3 length equals 18 residues. Here the CDR3 DNA reads TGTGCCAGCAGCTTAGGGTGGGACAGGAGCTCCTATAATTCACCCCTCCACTTT. Translated, it gives CASSLGWDRSSYNSPLHF.

This chain joins TRBV10-2 and TRBJ2-7, with unresolved D. The V and J ends lost 3 bases and 3 bases respectively, with 9 bases between them. CDR1 and CDR2 (germline): WSHSY, SAAADI. This CDR3 region has 13 residues. For the CDR3, the DNA is TGCGCCAGCAGTGAATTGACAAGCTACGAGCAGTACTTC. The encoded protein is CASSELTSYEQYF.

This chain joins TRBV7-9 and TRBJ2-1; no clear D. Germline lookup yields CDR1 SEHNR and CDR2 FQNEAQ (reference sequence). V was clipped by 5 bases and J by 6 bases, with 17 bases between them. CDR3 length equals 15 residues. The CDR3, as DNA: TGTGCCAGCAGCCCTCCCCCTAGGATGGGCAATGAGCAGTTCTTC. It encodes CASSPPPRMGNEQFF.

V usage is TRBV19 and J usage is TRBJ1-6; no firm D call. The CDR3 loop spans 12 amino acids. The germline V and J ends were trimmed by 3 bases and 11 bases, with 8 bases remaining between them. CDR1 and CDR2 (germline): LNHDA, SQIVND (reference sequence). The CDR3 nucleotides read TGTGCCAGTAGTATCGGCGCGGCACCCCTCCACTTT. Its protein product is CASSIGAAPLHF.

The table lists this clone with a few counts. The rearrangement joins TRBV19 to TRBJ1-2; 8 bases fit TRBD1. The germline CDR1 and CDR2 sequences are LNHDA and SQIVND (reference sequence). This CDR3 contains 15 residues. The trim removed 5 bases at V and 4 bases at J, leaving 9 bases unmatched. The CDR3 here is CASSASGGWGYGYTF. The CDR3 DNA follows: TGTGCCAGTAGTGCCTCAGGGGGCTGGGGCTATGGCTACACCTTC.

The J gene is TRBJ1-5, the V gene TRBV2; D is perhaps TRBD1 (5 bases). CDR1 and CDR2 (germline): SNHLY, FYNNEI. V lost 4 bases, J lost 2 bases, and 15 bases lay in between. This CDR3 spans 16 amino acids. The chain's CDR3 is CASSALGLEGNQPQHF. The CDR3 nucleotides read TGTGCCAGCAGTGCTCTGGGGCTTGAGGGCAATCAGCCCCAGCATTTT.

Regarding this clone: Additional DNA sequences in this sample encode the identical CDR3. V gene TRBV19 combines with J gene TRBJ1-1; TRBD1 aligns across 7 bases. The CDR3 totals 14 residues. V shed 1 base and J 1 base; nucleotides not matched to a gene: 0. Germline lookup yields CDR1 LNHDA and CDR2 SQIVND (reference sequence). The CDR3 region is CASSIGTGNTEAFF. DNA for the CDR3: TGTGCCAGTAGTATAGGGACAGGGAACACTGAAGCTTTCTTT.